Listed below are T cell receptor beta chains from one sample, sequenced in a study of memory CD4+ T cells and cytomegalovirus serostatus. Assay used: immunoSEQ multiplex PCR; TCRdb lists only in-frame clones, some missing. The sample has tens of thousands of clones, roughly 83% seen once. The specimen sequenced was memory CD4+ T cells from blood. All receptors derive from an adult in good health and CMV-seronegative. CDR3s include the opening cysteine and the closing phenylalanine or tryptophan. D genes are given only for firm matches. For some rows the clone size is stated as once, few or many, or as a class when expanded; others skip it.

>TRBJ1-1|NA|TRBV19|NA
TGTGCCAGTAGTACCACGACAGGGAACACTGAAGCTTTCTTT
CASSTTTGNTEAFF
>TRBJ2-7|NA|TRBV7-2|NA
TGTGCCAGCAGCCCAGGTCGTGCACCCTACGAGCAGTACTTC
CASSPGRAPYEQYF
>TRBJ1-1|NA|TRBV6-1|NA
TGTGCCAGCAGTGAAATCCAATTCCTTGAAGCTTTCTTT
CASSEIQFLEAFF
>TRBJ1-1|few|TRBV7-6|TRBD1
TGTGCCAGCAGTTTACAACAGGGGGGGAACACTGAAGCTTTCTTT
CASSLQQGGNTEAFF
>TRBJ2-3|NA|TRBV25-1|TRBD1
TGTGCCAGCAGGACAGGGCGAGGAATAGATACGCAGTATTTT
CASRTGRGIDTQYF
>TRBJ1-2|NA|TRBV6-1|TRBD1
TGTGCCAGCTCAGGGGGGGGCGCACGTGGCTACACCTTC
CASSGGGARGYTF
>TRBJ2-7|NA|TRBV11-2|NA
TGTGCCAGCAGCCCTATCGGCCGGACTGGATCCTACGAGCAGTACTTC
CASSPIGRTGSYEQYF
>TRBJ2-7|NA|TRBV10-3|TRBD1
TGTGCCATCAGTGGGGGACCGGGACAGGGGACCTACGAGCAGTACTTC
CAISGGPGQGTYEQYF
>TRBJ1-2|NA|TRBV18|NA
TGTGCCAGCTCACCCGCCGGTGATTATGGCTACACCTTC
CASSPAGDYGYTF
>TRBJ1-6|NA|TRBV5-6|NA
TGTGCCAGCAGCTTGGGGAGAAATTCACCCCTCCACTTT
CASSLGRNSPLHF